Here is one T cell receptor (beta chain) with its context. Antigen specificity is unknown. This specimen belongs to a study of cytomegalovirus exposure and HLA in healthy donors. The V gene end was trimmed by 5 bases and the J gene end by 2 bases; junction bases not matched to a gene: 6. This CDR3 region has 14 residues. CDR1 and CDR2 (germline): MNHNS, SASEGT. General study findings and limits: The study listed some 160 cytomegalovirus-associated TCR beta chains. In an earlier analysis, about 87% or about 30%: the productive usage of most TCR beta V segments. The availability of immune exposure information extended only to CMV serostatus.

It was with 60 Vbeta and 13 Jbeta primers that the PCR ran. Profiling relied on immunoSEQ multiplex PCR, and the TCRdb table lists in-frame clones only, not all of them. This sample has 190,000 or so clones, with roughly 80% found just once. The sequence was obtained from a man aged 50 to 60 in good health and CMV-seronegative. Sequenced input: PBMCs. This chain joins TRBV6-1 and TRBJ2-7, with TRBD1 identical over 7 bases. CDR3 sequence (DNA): TGTGCCAGCAGTACCCGGACAGGAGCCTACGAGCAGTACTTC. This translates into CASSTRTGAYEQYF.